The source of this TCR beta chain is a study of cytomegalovirus exposure and HLA in healthy donors. Only a few counts were recorded for this clone. Its antigen is unidentified. Amplification used 60 Vbeta primers and 13 Jbeta primers. Only in-frame clones appear in the TCRdb table, and some are missing; sequencing was by immunoSEQ multiplex PCR. The repertoire holds a few hundred thousand clones, with about 80% as singletons. Study-level results: An analysis that was carried out later associated some 17,000 TCR beta sequences with HLA alleles at 0.05 false discovery rate.

Material for sequencing was PBMCs. The origin of this receptor is a man aged 35-49 years in good health and CMV-seronegative.

CDR3: CASRPEFNSPLHF. The DNA of the CDR3 is TGTGCCAGCAGGCCGGAGTTTAATTCACCCCTCCACTTT. J is TRBJ1-6 and V is TRBV2, with D unresolved. Germline loops: CDR1 SNHLY, CDR2 FYNNEI. This CDR3 is 13 amino acids long. V was pared by 6 bases and J by 6 bases, with 9 bases between.